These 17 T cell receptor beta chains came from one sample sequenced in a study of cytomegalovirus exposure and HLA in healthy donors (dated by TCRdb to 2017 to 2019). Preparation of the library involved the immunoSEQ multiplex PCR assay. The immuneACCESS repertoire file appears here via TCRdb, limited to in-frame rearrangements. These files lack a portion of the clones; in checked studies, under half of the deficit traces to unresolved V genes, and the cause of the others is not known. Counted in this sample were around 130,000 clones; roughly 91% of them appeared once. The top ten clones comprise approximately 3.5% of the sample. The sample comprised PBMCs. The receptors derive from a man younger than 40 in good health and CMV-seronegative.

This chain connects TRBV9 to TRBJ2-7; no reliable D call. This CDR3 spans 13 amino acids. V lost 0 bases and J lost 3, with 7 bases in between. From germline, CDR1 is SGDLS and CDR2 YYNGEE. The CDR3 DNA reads TGTGCCAGCAGCGTAGACGGGTACTACGAGCAGTACTTC. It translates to CASSVDGYYEQYF.

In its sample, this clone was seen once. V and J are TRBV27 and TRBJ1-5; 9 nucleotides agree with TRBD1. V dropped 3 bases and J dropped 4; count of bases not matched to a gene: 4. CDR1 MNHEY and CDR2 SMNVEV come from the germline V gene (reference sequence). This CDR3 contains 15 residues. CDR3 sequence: CASSFGTGPNQPQHF. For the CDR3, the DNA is TGTGCCAGCAGTTTCGGGACAGGGCCAAATCAGCCCCAGCATTTT.

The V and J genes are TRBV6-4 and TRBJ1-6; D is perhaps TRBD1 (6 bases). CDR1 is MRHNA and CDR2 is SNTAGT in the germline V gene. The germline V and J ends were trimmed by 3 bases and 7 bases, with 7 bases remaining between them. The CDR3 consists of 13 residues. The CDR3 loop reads CASSERGNSPLHF. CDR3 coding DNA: TGTGCCAGCAGTGAAAGGGGGAATTCACCCCTCCACTTT.

CDR3 loop: CSVETGGGDTQYF. In DNA form, the CDR3 reads TGCAGCGTAGAAACAGGGGGCGGCGATACGCAGTATTTT. The chain links TRBV29-1 to TRBJ2-3; 9 bases fit TRBD1. The V gene's germline CDR1 is SQVTM and CDR2 ANQGSEA. The CDR3 length is 13 residues. Trimming removed 6 bases from V and 6 bases from J; junction bases left unmatched: 7.

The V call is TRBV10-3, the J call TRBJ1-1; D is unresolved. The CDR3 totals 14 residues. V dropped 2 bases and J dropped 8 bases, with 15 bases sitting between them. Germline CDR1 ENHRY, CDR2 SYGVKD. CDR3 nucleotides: TGTGCCATCAGTGAGGAGGGTAGGATTGCGGAAGCTTTCTTT. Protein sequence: CAISEEGRIAEAFF.

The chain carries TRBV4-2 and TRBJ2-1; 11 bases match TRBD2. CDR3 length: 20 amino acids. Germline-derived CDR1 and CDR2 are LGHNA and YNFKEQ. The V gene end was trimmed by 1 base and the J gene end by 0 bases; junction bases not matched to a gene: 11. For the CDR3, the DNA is TGTGCCAGCAGCCAAGTCCGTCCTAGCGGGGGGCTGAGCTCCTACAATGAGCAGTTCTTC. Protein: CASSQVRPSGGLSSYNEQFF.

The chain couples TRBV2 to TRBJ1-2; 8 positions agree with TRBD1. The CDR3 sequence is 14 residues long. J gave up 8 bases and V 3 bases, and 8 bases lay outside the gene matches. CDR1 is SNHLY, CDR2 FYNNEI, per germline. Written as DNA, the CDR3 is TGTGCCAGCAGTGAGGCCAGGGGGCTTCTGGGCTACACCTTC. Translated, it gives CASSEARGLLGYTF. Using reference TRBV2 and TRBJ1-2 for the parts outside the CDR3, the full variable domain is EPEVTQTPSHQVTQMGQEVILRCVPISNHLYFYWYRQILGQKVEFLVSFYNNEISEKSEIFDDQFSVERPDGSNFTLKIRSTKLEDSAMYFCASSEARGLLGYTFGSGTRLTVV.

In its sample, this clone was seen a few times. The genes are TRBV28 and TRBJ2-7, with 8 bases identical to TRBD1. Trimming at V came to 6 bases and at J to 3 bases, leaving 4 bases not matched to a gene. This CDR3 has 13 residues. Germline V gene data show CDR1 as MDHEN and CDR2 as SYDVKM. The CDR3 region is CASSGQGFYEQYF. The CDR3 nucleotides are TGTGCCAGCAGCGGACAGGGCTTCTACGAGCAGTACTTC.

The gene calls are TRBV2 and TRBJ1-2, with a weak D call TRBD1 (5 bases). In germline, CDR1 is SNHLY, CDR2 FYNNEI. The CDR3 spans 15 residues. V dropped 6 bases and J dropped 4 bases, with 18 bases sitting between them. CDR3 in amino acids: CASSLIGGAGYGYTF. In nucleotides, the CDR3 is TGTGCCAGCAGCCTAATAGGAGGGGCAGGCTATGGCTACACCTTC.

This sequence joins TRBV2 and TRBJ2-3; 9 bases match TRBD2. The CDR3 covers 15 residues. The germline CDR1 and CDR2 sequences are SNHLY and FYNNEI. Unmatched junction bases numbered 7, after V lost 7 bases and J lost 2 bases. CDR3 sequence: CASTLSGGFTDTQYF. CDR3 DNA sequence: TGTGCCAGCACCCTTAGCGGGGGATTCACAGATACGCAGTATTTT.

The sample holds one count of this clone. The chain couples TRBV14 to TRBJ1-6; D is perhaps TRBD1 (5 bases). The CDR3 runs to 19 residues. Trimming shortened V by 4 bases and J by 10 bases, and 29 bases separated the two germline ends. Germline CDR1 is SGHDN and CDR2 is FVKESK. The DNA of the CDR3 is TGTGCCAGCAGCCTCAGGGCCCCCGGGACTCGGGCTAGGGGCTCACCCCTCCACTTT. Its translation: CASSLRAPGTRARGSPLHF. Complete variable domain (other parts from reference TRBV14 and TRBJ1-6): EAGVTQFPSHSVIEKGQTVTLRCDPISGHDNLYWYRRVMGKEIKFLLHFVKESKQDESGMPNNRFLAERTGGTYSTLKVQPAELEDSGVYFCASSLRAPGTRARGSPLHFGNGTRLTVT.

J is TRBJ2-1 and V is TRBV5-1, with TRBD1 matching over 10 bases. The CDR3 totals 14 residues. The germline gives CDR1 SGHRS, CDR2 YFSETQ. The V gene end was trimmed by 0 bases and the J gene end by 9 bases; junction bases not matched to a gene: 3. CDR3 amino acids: CASSLEGTGAEQFF. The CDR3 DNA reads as TGCGCCAGCAGCTTGGAAGGGACAGGGGCTGAGCAGTTCTTC.

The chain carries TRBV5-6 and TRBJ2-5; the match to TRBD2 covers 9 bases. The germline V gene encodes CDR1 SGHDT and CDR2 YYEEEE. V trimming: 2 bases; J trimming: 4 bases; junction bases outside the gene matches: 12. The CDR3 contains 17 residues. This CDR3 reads CASSFALAGSMGETQYF. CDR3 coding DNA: TGTGCCAGCAGCTTCGCACTAGCGGGCTCCATGGGAGAGACCCAGTACTTC.

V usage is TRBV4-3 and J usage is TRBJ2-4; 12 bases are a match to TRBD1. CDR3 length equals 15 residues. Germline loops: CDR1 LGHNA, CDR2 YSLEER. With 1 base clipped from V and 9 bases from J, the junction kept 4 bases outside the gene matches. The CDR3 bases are TGCGCCAGCAGCCAAGGGGACAGGGGGCGTCTCATTCAGTACTTC. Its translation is CASSQGDRGRLIQYF.

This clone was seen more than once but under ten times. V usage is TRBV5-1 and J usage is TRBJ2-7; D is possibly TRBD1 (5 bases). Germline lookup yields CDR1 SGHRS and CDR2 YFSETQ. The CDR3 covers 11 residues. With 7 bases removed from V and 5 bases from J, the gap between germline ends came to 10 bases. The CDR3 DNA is TGCGCCAGCCGAGGACACCACGAGCAGTACTTC. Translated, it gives CASRGHHEQYF.

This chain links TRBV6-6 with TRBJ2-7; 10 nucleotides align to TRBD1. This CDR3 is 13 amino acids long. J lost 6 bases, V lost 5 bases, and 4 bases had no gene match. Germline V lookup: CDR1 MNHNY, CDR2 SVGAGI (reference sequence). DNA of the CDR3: TGTGCCAGCAGTGCAGGACAGGGGGTCGAGCAGTACTTC. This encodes CASSAGQGVEQYF.

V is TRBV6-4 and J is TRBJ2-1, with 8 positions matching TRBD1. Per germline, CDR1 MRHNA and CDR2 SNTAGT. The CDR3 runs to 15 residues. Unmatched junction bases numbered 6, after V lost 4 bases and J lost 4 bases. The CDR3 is CASSVQGVPYNEQFF. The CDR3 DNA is TGTGCCAGCAGTGTACAGGGGGTCCCTTACAATGAGCAGTTCTTC.